Reported below is one T cell receptor (beta chain). As yet, its antigen is unknown. This CDR3 has 17 residues. V trimming: 2 bases; J trimming: 5 bases; junction bases outside the gene matches: 14. The V gene's germline CDR1 is SGHRS and CDR2 YFSETQ. TCRdb re-analysed the RT-PCR reads in MiXCR, keeping a single row per CDR3 protein. The sample includes over 800,000 distinct CDR3 sequences, about 20% seen only once; the top ten take roughly 10%. The sample belongs to a study of response to subunit inactivated influenza vaccine. Whole-study findings and limits: With each seasonal influenza vaccination, the authors suggested, few new T cells are recruited.

The sample here was PBMCs from blood, taken 4 to 6 days after vaccination. The source of this sequence is a man aged 45-60 years who received an inactivated influenza vaccine. The gene calls are TRBV5-1 and TRBJ2-5, with 8 bases aligning to TRBD2. CDR3 in amino acids: CASSLQATGQRGETQYF. CDR3 nucleotides: TGCGCCAGCAGCTTACAGGCGACCGGACAGCGGGGGGAGACCCAGTACTTC. Based on the CDR3 plus reference TRBV5-1 and TRBJ2-5, the full variable domain is KAGVTQTPRYLIKTRGQQVTLSCSPISGHRSVSWYQQTPGQGLQFLFEYFSETQRNKGNFPGRFSGRQFSNSRSEMNVSTLELGDSALYLCASSLQATGQRGETQYFGPGTRLLVL.